Presented here are 24 T cell receptor beta chains from one specimen sequenced in a study of control samples from healthy donors and cancer patients. The assay was immunoSEQ multiplex PCR, and TCRdb's table has in-frame clones only and misses some. The repertoire holds around 120,000 clones, around 87% seen once, with over 2.5% in the top ten. Sequencing used blood. All receptors derive from a man aged 55 to 70 in good health.

The rearrangement joins TRBV12-3 or TRBV12-4 to TRBJ1-6, with no clear D. V lost 3 bases and J lost 9, with 6 bases in between. This CDR3 region has 12 residues. The CDR3 reads CASSLAGSPLHF. The CDR3 DNA reads TGTGCCAGCAGTTTGGCGGGTTCACCCCTCCACTTT.

The chain combines TRBV3-1 (or the pseudogene TRBV3-2) with TRBJ2-3, with D maybe TRBD2 (5 bases). Germline assignment: CDR1 LGHDT and CDR2 YNNKEL (reference sequence). The CDR3 is 16 residues long. V was trimmed by 1 base and J by 3 bases, leaving 14 bases between them. The CDR3 DNA follows: TGTGCCAGCAGCCAAGGGGGAAAACTAGTAACAGATACGCAGTATTTT. Translating it yields CASSQGGKLVTDTQYF.

V gene TRBV27 combines with J gene TRBJ2-7, with unresolved D. The ends were cut back, 3 bases at V and 5 bases at J, with 26 bases in the middle. The CDR3 runs to 18 residues. The V gene's germline CDR1 is MNHEY and CDR2 SMNVEV (reference sequence). For the CDR3, the DNA is TGTGCCAGCAGTTTCCGTTACGATTCCACCTACAGAAGCAACGAGCAGTACTTC. Amino acids: CASSFRYDSTYRSNEQYF.

The CDR3 reads CASSRLGSNQPQHF. As DNA, the CDR3 is TGTGCCAGCAGCCGACTTGGTAGCAATCAGCCCCAGCATTTT. J is TRBJ1-5 and V is TRBV3-1 (or the pseudogene TRBV3-2); D is uncertain. V was trimmed by 4 bases and J by 0 bases, leaving 7 bases between them. Germline assignment: CDR1 LGHDT and CDR2 YNNKEL (reference sequence). This CDR3 is 14 amino acids long.

The chain employs TRBV4-3 and TRBJ2-3; tentatively, D is TRBD1 (5 bases). Looked up from germline, CDR1 is LGHNA and CDR2 is YSLEER. The CDR3 covers 16 residues. Deletions cut 4 bases from V and 5 bases from J, with 19 bases between. This CDR3 reads CASSRTSPGWVDTQYF. Written as DNA, the CDR3 is TGCGCCAGCAGCCGGACGTCCCCAGGGTGGGTAGATACGCAGTATTTT.

The genes are TRBV7-9 and TRBJ1-1, with D hard to call. This CDR3 has 12 residues. The germline V and J ends were trimmed by 3 bases and 1 base, with 3 bases remaining between them. Germline CDR1 reads SEHNR; CDR2 reads FQNEAQ (reference sequence). CDR3 DNA sequence: TGTGCCAGCAGCTTTGAGAACACTGAAGCTTTCTTT. It encodes CASSFENTEAFF.

The V gene is TRBV7-9, the J gene TRBJ2-7, with TRBD1 matching over 11 bases. The CDR3 runs to 16 residues. J lost 2 bases, V lost 5 bases, and 8 bases had no gene match. Germline V CDR1 and CDR2: SEHNR, FQNEAQ (reference sequence). CDR3 DNA: TGTGCCAGCAGCACTACAGGACAGGGGGCTACCTACGAGCAGTACTTC. As protein: CASSTTGQGATYEQYF.

This clone has just a few counts. The rearrangement links TRBV6-1 to TRBJ1-1, with no clear D. V gave up 2 bases and J gave up 10 bases, with 11 bases separating them. Germline CDR1 is MNHNS and CDR2 is SASEGT. The CDR3 runs to 12 residues. The CDR3 DNA sequence: TGTGCCAGCAGTGAACCGGGAGGAAGAGCTTTCTTT. Its translation is CASSEPGGRAFF.

The rearrangement links TRBV4-2 to TRBJ1-6, with 7 bases lining up with TRBD1. This CDR3 has 14 residues. The V gene's germline CDR1 is LGHNA and CDR2 YNFKEQ. The junction had 3 bases not matched to a gene; V was cut back by 3 bases and J by 7 bases. CDR3 sequence reads: CASSHGQENSPLHF. The DNA of the CDR3 is TGTGCCAGCAGCCACGGACAGGAAAATTCACCCCTCCACTTT.

The rearrangement uses TRBV12-3 or TRBV12-4 and TRBJ1-1; possibly TRBD1 for D (5 bases). The CDR3 spans 13 residues. V lost 3 bases and J lost 6, with 11 bases in between. CDR3 loop: CASSFSGVAEAFF. In DNA form, the CDR3 reads TGTGCCAGCAGTTTTTCGGGGGTTGCTGAAGCTTTCTTT.

Here the CDR3 reads CASSSLVEAFF. DNA of the CDR3: TGTGCCAGCAGCTCTCTCGTAGAAGCTTTCTTT. The chain couples TRBV7-2 to TRBJ1-1, with D unresolved. The ends were cut back, 4 bases at V and 8 bases at J, with 8 bases in the middle. The germline V gene has CDR1 SGHTA and CDR2 FQGNSA. The length of the CDR3 is 11 residues.

This clone has only one observation. This sequence joins TRBV6-5 and TRBJ1-1; the match to TRBD1 covers 7 bases. The CDR3 totals 14 residues. After removal of 6 bases from V and 2 bases from J, the junction contained 6 bases not matched to a gene. Germline V gives CDR1 MNHEY, CDR2 SVGAGI. The CDR3 spells CASSSGGANTEAFF. In nucleotides, the CDR3 is TGTGCCAGCAGCTCAGGGGGGGCAAACACTGAAGCTTTCTTT.

The J gene is TRBJ1-1, the V gene TRBV6-5; D not resolved. Germline V gene sequence: CDR1 MNHEY, CDR2 SVGAGI. The CDR3 runs 15 residues. V was cut by 4 bases and J by 0 bases, with 12 bases left in between. This CDR3 reads CASSSTGLMNTEAFF. The CDR3 nucleotides are TGTGCCAGCAGTTCTACGGGGTTGATGAACACTGAAGCTTTCTTT.

This clone appeared once. V gene TRBV6-5 combines with J gene TRBJ2-3; D unclear. The CDR3 spans 15 residues. Between the trimmed V and J ends, which lost 2 bases and 2 bases, there was a span of 11 bases. Germline V lookup: CDR1 MNHEY, CDR2 SVGAGI. The CDR3 region is CASSYGSGPTDTQYF. Here the CDR3 DNA reads TGTGCCAGCAGTTACGGGTCGGGCCCCACAGATACGCAGTATTTT.

J is TRBJ1-4 and V is TRBV20-1, with D perhaps matching TRBD1 (5 bases). The CDR3 loop spans 11 amino acids. Trimming removed 3 bases at V and 15 bases at J, with 14 bases between. Germline assignment: CDR1 DFQATT and CDR2 SNEGSKA (reference sequence). The CDR3 DNA is TGCAGTGCTAGCGACAGCAAAGGGGTGTTTTTT. This sequence encodes CSASDSKGVFF.

The J gene is TRBJ1-2, the V gene TRBV4-1, with D unresolved. The length of the CDR3 is 15 residues. Germline CDR1 is MGHRA and CDR2 is YSYEKL. V lost 1 base and J 5 bases, leaving 14 bases between the germline ends. CDR3 sequence reads: CASSQVGRQNYGYTF. Written as DNA, the CDR3 is TGCGCCAGCAGCCAAGTCGGTCGGCAGAATTATGGCTACACCTTC.

This clone was seen just once. The chain couples TRBV30 to TRBJ1-5, with a possible D match to TRBD1 (6 bases). The V gene lost 2 bases and the J gene lost 7 bases, with 12 bases spanning the gap. CDR3 length: 13 amino acids. Germline V lookup: CDR1 GTSNPN, CDR2 SVGIG (reference sequence). Here the CDR3 DNA reads TGTGCCTGGAGTTGGGGGGCAGGACAGCCCCAGCATTTT. Protein: CAWSWGAGQPQHF.

The genes are TRBV28 and TRBJ1-1; weak D call: TRBD1 (5 bases). CDR1 is MDHEN, CDR2 SYDVKM, per germline. The CDR3 covers 12 residues. Trimming took 1 base from V and 11 from J, leaving 11 bases between them. The CDR3 nucleotides are TGTGCCAGCAGTTTATTAACAGGTTTGGCTTTCTTT. Protein sequence: CASSLLTGLAFF.

The chain carries TRBV30 and TRBJ2-7; possible D gene TRBD2, 5 bases. Germline-derived CDR1 and CDR2 are GTSNPN and SVGIG (reference sequence). The CDR3 extends over 13 amino acids. V was shortened by 4 bases and J by 3 bases, with 13 bases between the two germline ends. In nucleotides, the CDR3 is TGTGCCTGGACCTTCGGACGGGACTACGAGCAGTACTTC. The encoded protein is CAWTFGRDYEQYF.

V is TRBV6-6 and J is TRBJ2-3; TRBD1 agrees at 7 bases. Germline CDR1 is MNHNY and CDR2 is SVGAGI (reference sequence). The ends lost 8 bases at V and 0 bases at J; junction bases unmatched: 5. The CDR3 has 14 amino acids. The CDR3 DNA follows: TGTGCCAGCCGACAGGGTTTAAGCACAGATACGCAGTATTTT. This codes for CASRQGLSTDTQYF.

This chain uses TRBV18 with TRBJ1-6, with D unclear. The CDR3 has 15 amino acids. The ends were cut back, 2 bases at V and 7 bases at J, with 12 bases in the middle. Germline V lookup: CDR1 KGHSH, CDR2 LQKENI. The CDR3: CASSPNGRINSPLHF. The CDR3 DNA reads as TGTGCCAGCTCACCAAACGGACGGATCAATTCACCCCTCCACTTT.

Only a few counts were recorded for this clone. The CDR3 DNA reads as TGTGCCAGCAGCCAAGACGGTGCGGGACAGGGGTTAAAGGGGAATCAGCCCCAGCATTTT. Translation: CASSQDGAGQGLKGNQPQHF. The chain combines TRBV14 with TRBJ1-5; 10 bases match TRBD1. There are 20 residues in the CDR3. Germline CDR1 is SGHDN and CDR2 is FVKESK. V gave up 0 bases and J gave up 4 bases; unmatched junction bases: 15.

This clone appeared a single time. The genes are TRBV20-1 and TRBJ2-6; 8 bases align to TRBD1. V lost 3 bases to trimming and J lost 0 bases; unmatched junction nucleotides: 1. This CDR3 contains 15 residues. The germline V gene encodes CDR1 DFQATT and CDR2 SNEGSKA (reference sequence). The CDR3 sequence: CSASDRGSGANVLTF. DNA for the CDR3: TGCAGTGCTAGTGACAGGGGCTCTGGGGCCAACGTCCTGACTTTC.

This rearrangement joins TRBV5-1 to TRBJ2-7; D is uncertain. Germline lookup yields CDR1 SGHRS and CDR2 YFSETQ. Deletions cut 0 bases from V and 2 bases from J, with 12 bases between. The CDR3 has 15 residues. CDR3 DNA: TGCGCCAGCAGCTTGGGTGCAGGCCCCACCTACGAGCAGTACTTC. This sequence encodes CASSLGAGPTYEQYF.